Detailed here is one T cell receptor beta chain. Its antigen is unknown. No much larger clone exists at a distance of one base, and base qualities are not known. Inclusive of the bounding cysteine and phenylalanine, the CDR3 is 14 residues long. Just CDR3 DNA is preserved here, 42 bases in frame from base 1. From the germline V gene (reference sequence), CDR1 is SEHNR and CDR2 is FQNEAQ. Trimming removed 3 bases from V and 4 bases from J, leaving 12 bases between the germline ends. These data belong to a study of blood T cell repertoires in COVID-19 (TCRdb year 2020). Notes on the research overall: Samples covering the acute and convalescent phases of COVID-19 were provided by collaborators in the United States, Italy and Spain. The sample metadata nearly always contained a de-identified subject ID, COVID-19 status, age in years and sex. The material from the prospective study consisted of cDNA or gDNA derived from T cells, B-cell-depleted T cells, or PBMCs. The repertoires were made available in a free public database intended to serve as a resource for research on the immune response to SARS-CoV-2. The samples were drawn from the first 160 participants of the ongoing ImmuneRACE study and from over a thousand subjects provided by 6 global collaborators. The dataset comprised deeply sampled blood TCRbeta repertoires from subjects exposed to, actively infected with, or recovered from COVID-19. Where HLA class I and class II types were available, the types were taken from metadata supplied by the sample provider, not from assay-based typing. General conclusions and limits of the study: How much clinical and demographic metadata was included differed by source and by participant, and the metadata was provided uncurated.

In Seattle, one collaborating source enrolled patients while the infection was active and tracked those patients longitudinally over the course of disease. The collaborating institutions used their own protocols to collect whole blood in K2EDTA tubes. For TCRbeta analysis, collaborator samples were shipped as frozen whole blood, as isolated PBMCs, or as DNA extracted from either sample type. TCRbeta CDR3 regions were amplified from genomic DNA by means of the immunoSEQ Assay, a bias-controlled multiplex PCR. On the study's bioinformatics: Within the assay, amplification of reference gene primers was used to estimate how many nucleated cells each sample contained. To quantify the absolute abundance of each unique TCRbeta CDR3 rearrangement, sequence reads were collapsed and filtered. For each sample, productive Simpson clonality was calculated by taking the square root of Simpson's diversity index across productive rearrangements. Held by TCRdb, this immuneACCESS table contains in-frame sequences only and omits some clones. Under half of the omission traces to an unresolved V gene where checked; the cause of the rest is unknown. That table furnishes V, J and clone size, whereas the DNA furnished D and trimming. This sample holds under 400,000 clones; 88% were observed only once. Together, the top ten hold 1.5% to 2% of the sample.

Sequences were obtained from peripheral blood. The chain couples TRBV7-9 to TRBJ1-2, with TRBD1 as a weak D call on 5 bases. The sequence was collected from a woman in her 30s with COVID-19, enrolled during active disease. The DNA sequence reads TGTGCCAGCAGCTTTGAGTCTAGGGGCTATGGCTACACCTTC. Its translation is CASSFESRGYGYTF.